Below are 18 T cell receptor beta chains sequenced from a single sample in a study of cytomegalovirus exposure and HLA in healthy donors. Primers included in the PCR were 60 Vbeta and 13 Jbeta primers. This table comes from immunoSEQ multiplex PCR, and its TCRdb copy is limited to in-frame clones, with some not included. The sample has some 200,000 clones; 75% to 90% are singletons. The sample comprised PBMCs. The receptors shown here come from a man aged 35 to 55 in good health and CMV-seropositive.

The V and J genes are TRBV29-1 and TRBJ2-3; 9 positions match TRBD1. Trimming removed 6 bases from V and 1 base from J; junction bases left unmatched: 5. This CDR3 is built from 14 residues. The germline CDR1 and CDR2 sequences are SQVTM and ANQGSEA. The CDR3, as DNA: TGCAGCGTAAGGACAGGGGTCCGCACAGATACGCAGTATTTT. Encoded protein: CSVRTGVRTDTQYF.

The V gene is TRBV30, the J gene TRBJ1-5; D uncertain. V lost 0 bases and J lost 4, with 7 bases in between. The CDR3 loop spans 13 amino acids. Germline loops: CDR1 GTSNPN, CDR2 SVGIG (reference sequence). DNA of the CDR3: TGTGCCTGGAGTGTTGAGGTGAATCAGCCCCAGCATTTT. Translating it yields CAWSVEVNQPQHF.

The J gene is TRBJ2-5, the V gene TRBV27; 8 nucleotides match TRBD2. CDR1 is MNHEY, CDR2 SMNVEV, per germline (reference sequence). CDR3 length equals 15 residues. The V segment lost 6 bases and the J segment 2 bases; nucleotides outside the gene matches: 8. For the CDR3, the DNA is TGTGCCAGCAGACCCCCGGGACTAGTTCAAGAGACCCAGTACTTC. It specifies CASRPPGLVQETQYF.

The J gene is TRBJ1-2, the V gene TRBV2, with D uncertain. Per the germline V gene, CDR1 is SNHLY and CDR2 is FYNNEI. The CDR3 is made up of 15 amino acids. V dropped 1 base and J dropped 0 bases, with 9 bases sitting between them. The CDR3 coding sequence is TGTGCCAGCAGTGAAGGGGCAGCAACTAACTATGGCTACACCTTC. Translation: CASSEGAATNYGYTF.

The chain has TRBV9 and TRBJ2-1; 8 bases are shared with TRBD1. This CDR3 spans 17 amino acids. Looked up from germline, CDR1 is SGDLS and CDR2 is YYNGEE. After removal of 4 bases from V and 7 bases from J, the junction contained 16 bases not matched to a gene. The CDR3 protein is CASSLTSGRGLGNEQFF. The DNA of the CDR3 is TGTGCCAGCAGCCTCACCTCGGGCAGGGGGCTAGGAAATGAGCAGTTCTTC. Full variable domain (remainder filled in from reference TRBV9 and TRBJ2-1): DSGVTQTPKHLITATGQRVTLRCSPRSGDLSVYWYQQSLDQGLQFLIQYYNGEERAKGNILERFSAQQFPDLHSELNLSSLELGDSALYFCASSLTSGRGLGNEQFFGPGTRLTVL.

This rearrangement joins TRBV5-1 to TRBJ2-1, with 8 bases lining up with TRBD1. CDR1 is SGHRS, CDR2 YFSETQ, per germline. The J segment lost 7 bases and the V segment lost 4 bases, leaving 10 bases of the junction unmatched. CDR3 length: 15 amino acids. Here the CDR3 DNA reads TGCGCCAGCAGCAAGGACAGGGTGATGGCGAATGAGCAGTTCTTC. This codes for CASSKDRVMANEQFF.

The sample holds one count of this clone. This chain uses TRBV4-1 with TRBJ2-1; D is ambiguous. The CDR3 has 15 residues. The V gene's germline CDR1 is MGHRA and CDR2 YSYEKL. Trimming shortened V by 0 bases and J by 4 bases, and 10 bases separated the two germline ends. CDR3 sequence: CASSQDSTRYNEQFF. The CDR3 region has the DNA TGCGCCAGCAGCCAAGATTCCACTCGGTACAATGAGCAGTTCTTC.

This clone has more than one count but fewer than ten. The chain joins TRBV11-3 to TRBJ1-1; no reliable D call. V was trimmed by 5 bases and J by 1 base, leaving 8 bases between them. This CDR3 is built from 13 residues. CDR1 and CDR2 (germline): SGHNT, YENEEA. The CDR3 DNA sequence: TGTGCCAGCAGCCCGGCGGGGAACACTGAAGCTTTCTTT. Translated, it gives CASSPAGNTEAFF.

The chain links TRBV7-9 to TRBJ1-2; possibly TRBD1 for D (5 bases). The V end was cut by 2 bases, the J end by 3 bases, with 10 bases between. The germline CDR1 and CDR2 sequences are SEHNR and FQNEAQ (reference sequence). The CDR3 consists of 14 residues. This CDR3 reads CASSLSTGHYGYTF. Written as DNA, the CDR3 is TGTGCCAGCAGCTTATCAACAGGCCACTATGGCTACACCTTC.

The V gene is TRBV19, the J gene TRBJ2-7; no reliable D call. This CDR3 spans 13 amino acids. V was cut by 4 bases and J by 7 bases, with 14 bases left in between. Germline-derived CDR1 and CDR2 are LNHDA and SQIVND (reference sequence). CDR3: CASSSLVTREQYF. Here the CDR3 DNA reads TGTGCCAGTAGTAGTTTGGTGACGCGGGAGCAGTACTTC.

This chain joins TRBV25-1 and TRBJ1-1; possible D gene TRBD1, 5 bases. Trimming removed 7 bases from V and 4 bases from J, with 13 bases in between. Germline-derived CDR1 and CDR2 are MGHDK and SYGVNS. The CDR3 has 13 residues. CDR3: CASMGLGVTEAFF. The CDR3 DNA sequence: TGTGCCAGCATGGGTCTAGGGGTCACTGAAGCTTTCTTT.

The CDR3 loop reads CASSPPSGQGYEQYF. The DNA of the CDR3 is TGTGCCAGCTCACCACCGTCTGGACAGGGCTACGAGCAGTACTTC. The V call is TRBV18, the J call TRBJ2-7; 8 bases align to TRBD1. CDR3 length equals 15 residues. V shed 0 bases and J 3 bases; nucleotides not matched to a gene: 4. Germline CDR1 and CDR2: KGHSH and LQKENI.

The V and J genes are TRBV4-3 and TRBJ2-3; 9 nucleotides line up with TRBD2. Germline lookup yields CDR1 LGHNA and CDR2 YSLEER. This CDR3 is 16 amino acids long. The V gene end was trimmed by 2 bases and the J gene end by 5 bases; junction bases not matched to a gene: 8. For the CDR3, the DNA is TGCGCCAGCAGCCAAAGGGCGGGGGGGCAGGGAGATACGCAGTATTTT. Its protein is CASSQRAGGQGDTQYF.

This clone was seen a few times. The V call is TRBV11-3, the J call TRBJ2-1, with 9 bases identical to TRBD1. This CDR3 contains 15 residues. Germline CDR1 and CDR2: SGHNT and YENEEA. Losses at the gene ends were 4 bases for V and 3 bases for J; bases not matched to a gene: 4. The CDR3 here is CASSSGDRVYNEQFF. CDR3 nucleotides: TGTGCCAGCAGCTCCGGGGACAGGGTCTACAATGAGCAGTTCTTC.

The chain recombines TRBV10-3 with TRBJ1-5; a weak D match, TRBD1 (5 bases). The V end lost 2 bases, the J end lost 3 bases, and 8 bases lay between the germline ends. Looked up from germline, CDR1 is ENHRY and CDR2 is SYGVKD. CDR3 length: 14 residues. CDR3 amino acids: CAISEGAPNQPQHF. CDR3 bases: TGTGCCATCAGTGAGGGGGCTCCCAATCAGCCCCAGCATTTT.

The chain recombines TRBV2 with TRBJ2-5; 10 bases agree with TRBD2. Per the germline V gene, CDR1 is SNHLY and CDR2 is FYNNEI. V shed 6 bases and J 9 bases; nucleotides not matched to a gene: 22. There are 18 residues in the CDR3. The CDR3 DNA reads as TGTGCCAGCAGGGGTAAACTAGCGGGGAACCCTAGCCGGTGGCCCCAGTACTTC. Residues: CASRGKLAGNPSRWPQYF.

The genes are TRBV7-2 and TRBJ1-2; tentative D call: TRBD1 (5 bases). The CDR3 spans 13 residues. From germline, CDR1 is SGHTA and CDR2 FQGNSA. The V and J ends lost 5 bases and 8 bases respectively, with 15 bases between them. The CDR3 sequence: CASSDAQGGGYTF. DNA for the CDR3: TGTGCCAGCAGCGACGCTCAGGGAGGAGGCTACACCTTC.

The V gene is TRBV18, the J gene TRBJ2-3; D gene uncertain. The V end was cut by 3 bases, the J end by 5 bases, with 15 bases between. Germline V lookup: CDR1 KGHSH, CDR2 LQKENI. CDR3 length: 15 amino acids. The CDR3 nucleotides are TGTGCCAGCTCACCGCTCTCCGGGTTATTAGATACGCAGTATTTT. This gives the protein CASSPLSGLLDTQYF.